The entry below gives a single T cell receptor beta chain sequence along with its context. Exposed study participants had met a COVID-19 case within 2 weeks before entry. The sample originates from a study of blood T cell repertoires in COVID-19. Study at large: T cells, B-cell-depleted T cells, or PBMCs supplied cDNA or gDNA.

As handled by the study authors: Reference gene primer amplification gave estimated nucleated cell counts. Clones were read by immunoSEQ multiplex PCR, and TCRdb kept only the in-frame ones, dropping some. The V and J calls and clone size are taken from that table; D and trimming were inferred from the DNA. The table has 400,000 to 500,000 clones, roughly 84% seen once. CDR3 length equals 14 residues. CDR1 is SGHRS, CDR2 YFSETQ, per germline. With 4 bases clipped from V and 2 bases from J, the junction kept 4 bases outside the gene matches. J is TRBJ2-7 and V is TRBV5-1, with 9 bases matching TRBD2. The specimen sequenced was PBMCs or T cells enriched from blood (not recorded which). The receptor was isolated from a woman aged 18-35 years who had been exposed to COVID-19. CDR3 loop: CASSTTSGAYEQYF. The DNA for the CDR3 is TGCGCCAGCAGCACGACTAGCGGAGCCTACGAGCAGTACTTC.